A single sample is the source of the 16 T cell receptor beta chains below, sequenced in a study of T cell responses to AZD1222 COVID-19 vaccine. Sequenced by immunoSEQ multiplex PCR; TCRdb stores in-frame clones only, minus some. The data contain 160,000 or so clones, just over 90% of them singletons. The sample was peripheral blood, taken on day 0 of AZD1222 vaccination. These TCRs come from an adult in good health.

There are a few counts of this clone. V is TRBV12-3 or TRBV12-4 and J is TRBJ1-2; 7 bases map to TRBD1. V trimming: 5 bases; J trimming: 7 bases; junction bases outside the gene matches: 7. This CDR3 is built from 13 residues. CDR3 amino acids: CASSVQGPSGYTF. The CDR3 DNA reads TGTGCCAGCAGTGTACAGGGGCCCAGTGGCTACACCTTC.

The rearrangement joins TRBV7-9 to TRBJ2-2; 8 bases are a match to TRBD1. Per the germline V gene, CDR1 is SEHNR and CDR2 is FQNEAQ (reference sequence). V lost 10 bases and J lost 5; bases outside the gene matches: 9. This CDR3 is built from 14 residues. The CDR3 region has the DNA TGTGCCACCAGGGGACAGGACAAAACCGGGGAGCTGTTTTTT. Translating it yields CATRGQDKTGELFF.

The chain uses TRBV28 and TRBJ2-1; D perhaps matches TRBD1 (6 bases). The CDR3 has 12 amino acids. The V gene lost 5 bases and the J gene lost 8 bases, with 10 bases spanning the gap. Germline CDR1 reads MDHEN; CDR2 reads SYDVKM. The CDR3 DNA reads as TGTGCCAGCAGTACACAGGGCGATGAGCAGTTCTTC. This gives the protein CASSTQGDEQFF.

The chain is built from TRBV19 and TRBJ2-5, with a tentative D call TRBD1 (6 bases). CDR1 LNHDA and CDR2 SQIVND come from the germline V gene (reference sequence). The CDR3 is 13 residues long. The germline V and J ends were trimmed by 7 bases and 1 base, with 10 bases remaining between them. CDR3 protein: CASTNRAQETQYF. The DNA for the CDR3 is TGTGCCAGTACCAACAGGGCCCAAGAGACCCAGTACTTC.

This chain joins TRBV19 and TRBJ1-1; D is unresolved. Germline V CDR1 and CDR2: LNHDA, SQIVND (reference sequence). The V gene lost 6 bases and the J gene lost 5 bases, with 19 bases spanning the gap. The CDR3 has 15 residues. CDR3 sequence: CASSPPVGVVTEAFF. DNA of the CDR3: TGTGCCAGTAGCCCACCTGTGGGTGTGGTAACTGAAGCTTTCTTT.

CDR3 sequence (DNA): TGTGCCAGCAGCAGAGGAAGACTAGCGCCTAGCACAGATACGCAGTATTTT. It yields the protein CASSRGRLAPSTDTQYF. This chain uses TRBV14 with TRBJ2-3; 8 positions match TRBD2. The ends lost 5 bases at V and 0 bases at J; junction bases unmatched: 10. Germline-derived CDR1 and CDR2 are SGHDN and FVKESK. There are 17 residues in the CDR3.

The rearrangement joins TRBV9 to TRBJ1-3, with a tentative D call TRBD1 (5 bases). Germline lookup yields CDR1 SGDLS and CDR2 YYNGEE. CDR3 size: 15 residues. V lost 0 bases and J lost 2, with 9 bases in between. CDR3 in amino acids: CASSVGGAAGNTIYF. CDR3 nucleotide sequence: TGTGCCAGCAGCGTAGGCGGGGCAGCTGGAAACACCATATATTTT.

V and J are TRBV19 and TRBJ2-3; D is tentatively TRBD1 or TRBD2 (5 bases each). V gave up 9 bases and J gave up 6 bases, with 22 bases separating them. CDR1 is LNHDA and CDR2 is SQIVND in the germline V gene (reference sequence). The CDR3 loop spans 15 amino acids. In nucleotides, the CDR3 is TGTGCCAGCAAACCCCGGGACCATGCGTCGGATACGCAGTATTTT. Protein: CASKPRDHASDTQYF. Full variable domain (outside the CDR3, taken from reference TRBV19 and TRBJ2-3): DGGITQSPKYLFRKEGQNVTLSCEQNLNHDAMYWYRQDPGQGLRLIYYSQIVNDFQKGDIAEGYSVSREKKESFPLTVTSAQKNPTAFYLCASKPRDHASDTQYFGPGTRLTVL.

This chain joins TRBV18 and TRBJ2-2; 9 nucleotides align to TRBD2. This CDR3 region has 15 residues. Germline V gene data show CDR1 as KGHSH and CDR2 as LQKENI. V dropped 6 bases and J dropped 3; count of bases not matched to a gene: 5. In nucleotides, the CDR3 is TGTGCCAGCTCCAGACTAGCGGAAGACACCGGGGAGCTGTTTTTT. Translating it yields CASSRLAEDTGELFF.

The rearrangement joins TRBV6-5 to TRBJ1-2; 8 nucleotides line up with TRBD1. The CDR3 extends over 16 amino acids. Trimming removed 2 bases from V and 3 bases from J; junction bases left unmatched: 8. The germline gives CDR1 MNHEY, CDR2 SVGAGI. This CDR3 is CASSYLTDRGDYGYTF. The CDR3 DNA sequence: TGTGCCAGCAGTTACCTTACCGACAGGGGAGACTATGGCTACACCTTC.

The CDR3, as DNA: TGCGCCAGCGATAGTGGGACTGGGTTCGAAAAACTGTTTTTT. As protein: CASDSGTGFEKLFF. The rearrangement joins TRBV10-1 to TRBJ1-4; TRBD1 might be the D (5 bases). V shed 8 bases and J shed 8 bases, with 18 bases lying between them. Germline loops: CDR1 WNHNN, CDR2 SYGVQD (reference sequence). The CDR3 is 14 residues long.

V gene TRBV5-8 combines with J gene TRBJ1-1, with a possible D match to TRBD1 (5 bases). The CDR3 contains 14 residues. Between the trimmed V and J ends, which lost 3 bases and 8 bases, there was a span of 17 bases. Per germline, CDR1 SGHTS and CDR2 YDEGEE. The CDR3 DNA reads TGTGCCAGCAGCTCCTATAAGGGGAGTAGGGAAGCTTTCTTT. Amino acid sequence: CASSSYKGSREAFF.

The J gene is TRBJ2-5, the V gene TRBV30, with D perhaps TRBD1 (7 bases). The CDR3 spans 15 residues. The V and J ends lost 0 bases and 2 bases respectively, with 13 bases between them. Germline CDR1 GTSNPN, CDR2 SVGIG (reference sequence). CDR3 loop: CAWSVGQGGQETQYF. The CDR3 DNA reads TGTGCCTGGAGTGTTGGTCAGGGGGGACAAGAGACCCAGTACTTC.

V and J are TRBV28 and TRBJ2-3; D remains ambiguous. CDR1 and CDR2 from the germline V gene are MDHEN and SYDVKM. V was shortened by 0 bases and J by 2 bases, with 6 bases between the two germline ends. The CDR3 has 14 amino acids. The CDR3 nucleotides are TGTGCCAGCAGTTTATGGGCTCTCACAGATACGCAGTATTTT. Translated, it gives CASSLWALTDTQYF.

This clone was counted once. This rearrangement joins TRBV28 to TRBJ2-3; 8 bases match TRBD2. Unmatched junction bases numbered 12, after V lost 3 bases and J lost 4 bases. The CDR3 loop spans 17 amino acids. Germline CDR1 is MDHEN and CDR2 is SYDVKM. For the CDR3, the DNA is TGTGCCAGCAGTTTTTCGGGACTAGAATTTGTAGCAGATACGCAGTATTTT. Encoded protein: CASSFSGLEFVADTQYF.

CDR3 DNA sequence: TGTGCCAGCAGCGTCTCCGAAAACCCGGGGTACACTGAAGCTTTCTTT. Translated, it gives CASSVSENPGYTEAFF. The chain links TRBV9 to TRBJ1-1; D is ambiguous. The germline gives CDR1 SGDLS, CDR2 YYNGEE. The V end was cut by 2 bases, the J end by 3 bases, with 17 bases between. This CDR3 region has 16 residues.